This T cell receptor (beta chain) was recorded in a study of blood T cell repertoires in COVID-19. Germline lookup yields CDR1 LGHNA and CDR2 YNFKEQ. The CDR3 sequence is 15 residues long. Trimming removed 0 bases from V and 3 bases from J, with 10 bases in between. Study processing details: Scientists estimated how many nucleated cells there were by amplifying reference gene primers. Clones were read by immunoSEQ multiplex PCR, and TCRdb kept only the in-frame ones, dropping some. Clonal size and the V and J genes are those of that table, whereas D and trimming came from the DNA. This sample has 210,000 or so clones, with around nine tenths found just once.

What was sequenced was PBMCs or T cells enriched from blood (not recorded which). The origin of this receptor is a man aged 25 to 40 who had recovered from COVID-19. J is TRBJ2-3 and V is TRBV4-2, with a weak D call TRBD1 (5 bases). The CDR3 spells CASSQDLKGTDTQYF. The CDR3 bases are TGTGCCAGCAGCCAAGATCTGAAGGGGACAGATACGCAGTATTTT.